The entry below describes one TCR beta chain. This entry comes from a study of blood T cell repertoires in COVID-19. Study information: Samples came from the United States, Italy and Spain, spanning acute and convalescent COVID-19. T cells, B-cell-depleted T cells, or PBMCs provided the cDNA or gDNA that served as material.

Study processing details: Using reference gene primer amplification, nucleated cell counts were estimated. Profiling relied on immunoSEQ multiplex PCR, and the TCRdb table lists in-frame clones only, not all of them. V and J calls and clone size are those listed in that table; D and trimming were worked out from the DNA. Of about 88,000 clones in the sample, 80% to 90% were seen once. CDR3 size: 13 residues. The J segment lost 7 bases and the V segment lost 4 bases, leaving 4 bases of the junction unmatched. Germline CDR1 is LGHDT and CDR2 is YNNKEL (reference sequence). This sequence joins TRBV3-1 (or the pseudogene TRBV3-2) and TRBJ1-1, with 9 nucleotides matching TRBD1. The sequenced sample was peripheral blood. The sequence came from an elderly man with acute or convalescent COVID-19. CDR3: CASSRGTGFEAFF. DNA of the CDR3: TGTGCCAGCAGCCGAGGGACAGGGTTTGAAGCTTTCTTT.